This TCR beta chain emerged from a study of blood T cell repertoires in COVID-19. Study information: Specimens from acute and convalescent COVID-19 originated in the United States, Italy and Spain.

The CDR3 has 13 amino acids. In germline, CDR1 is GTSNPN, CDR2 SVGIG (reference sequence). V was shortened by 8 bases and J by 0 bases, with 13 bases between the two germline ends. Participants were aged about 18 to 90 years, lived in 20 to 25 US areas, and enrolled virtually. Cohort placement rested on clinical history that participants reported themselves. Recovered participants had two consecutive negative NP/OP PCR tests, healthcare professional clearance, or symptom resolution. The table came from immunoSEQ multiplex PCR; TCRdb's copy has only in-frame clones and leaves some out. The sample carries under 250,000 clones, 87% recorded once.

This clonotype was sampled from a man younger than 45 who had recovered from COVID-19. The sequenced material came from PBMCs or T cells enriched from blood (not recorded which). The V call is TRBV30, the J call TRBJ1-1; D is possibly TRBD1 (5 bases). CDR3 nucleotide sequence: TGTGCCGGTGGGGGGACGGTGAACACTGAAGCTTTCTTT. It codes for CAGGGTVNTEAFF.